This is a list of T cell receptor beta chains from one sample in a study of T cells in Graves' hyperthyroidism and ophthalmopathy. MiXCR was run by TCRdb on the multiplex PCR reads, yielding one entry per CDR3 protein. The repertoire includes under 350,000 distinct CDR3 sequences, roughly 15% of them detected once, and roughly 8% sits in the top ten. Material: blood. The receptors shown here come from a woman aged 25 to 39 with Graves' hyperthyroidism that later progressed to Graves' ophthalmopathy. Each CDR3 is given with its conserved first and last residue. Fields, in order: J gene, D gene, clone size, V gene, CDR3 protein, CDR3 DNA. The D gene is left open where the match is weak. Clone size, where shown, is once, few, many, or a class for clones that have expanded.

j_call: TRBJ2-3; d_call: .; clone_size: .; v_call: TRBV4-1; cdr3_aa: CASSQSRDQRYTQYF; cdr3_nt: TGCGCCAGCAGCCAAAGCCGGGACCAGAGATATACGCAGTATTTT
j_call: TRBJ1-4; d_call: .; clone_size: few; v_call: TRBV5-1; cdr3_aa: CASSLDGILTNEKLFF; cdr3_nt: TGCGCCAGCAGCTTGGATGGGATTTTAACTAATGAAAAACTGTTTTTT
j_call: TRBJ2-5; d_call: .; clone_size: .; v_call: TRBV5-1; cdr3_aa: CASSPTQETQYF; cdr3_nt: TGCGCCAGCAGCCCTACTCAAGAGACCCAGTACTTC
j_call: TRBJ2-3; d_call: .; clone_size: many; v_call: TRBV2; cdr3_aa: CASRGGYTDTQYF; cdr3_nt: TGTGCCAGCAGGGGGGGTTACACAGATACGCAGTATTTT
j_call: TRBJ2-2; d_call: .; clone_size: .; v_call: TRBV9; cdr3_aa: CASSGLAGELFF; cdr3_nt: TGTGCCAGCAGCGGACTAGCCGGGGAGCTGTTTTTT
j_call: TRBJ1-5; d_call: TRBD1; clone_size: many; v_call: TRBV18; cdr3_aa: CASSPRDRGLGSPLPQHF; cdr3_nt: TGTGCCAGCTCACCCCGGGACAGGGGGCTCGGGTCCCCCCTGCCCCAGCATTTT
j_call: TRBJ2-1; d_call: .; clone_size: .; v_call: TRBV7-2; cdr3_aa: CASSCPGAPPNNEQFF; cdr3_nt: TGTGCCAGCAGCTGTCCGGGGGCCCCCCCCAACAATGAGCAGTTCTTC
j_call: TRBJ1-1; d_call: TRBD1; clone_size: many; v_call: TRBV7-6; cdr3_aa: CASSLAPQGHTEAFF; cdr3_nt: TGTGCCAGCAGCTTAGCGCCACAGGGGCACACTGAAGCTTTCTTT
j_call: TRBJ2-3; d_call: TRBD2; clone_size: .; v_call: TRBV20-1; cdr3_aa: CSALGLAGGYTQYF; cdr3_nt: TGCAGTGCTCTCGGACTAGCGGGAGGGTATACGCAGTATTTT
j_call: TRBJ1-2; d_call: .; clone_size: many; v_call: TRBV28; cdr3_aa: CASSLFGIDGGYTF; cdr3_nt: TGTGCCAGCAGCCTCTTTGGGATAGACGGTGGCTACACCTTC
j_call: TRBJ1-2; d_call: TRBD1; clone_size: many; v_call: TRBV7-9; cdr3_aa: CASSDTGTDGYTF; cdr3_nt: TGTGCCAGCAGCGACACCGGGACAGACGGCTACACCTTC
j_call: TRBJ1-1; d_call: .; clone_size: many; v_call: TRBV6-1; cdr3_aa: CASRSNTEAFF; cdr3_nt: TGTGCCAGCAGATCGAACACTGAAGCTTTCTTT
j_call: TRBJ2-1; d_call: .; clone_size: many; v_call: TRBV11-2; cdr3_aa: CASSHPDDEQFF; cdr3_nt: TGTGCCAGCAGCCACCCGGACGATGAGCAGTTCTTC
j_call: TRBJ2-7; d_call: TRBD1; clone_size: .; v_call: TRBV4-3; cdr3_aa: CASSRDREDYEQYF; cdr3_nt: TGCGCCAGCAGCCGGGACAGGGAGGACTACGAGCAGTACTTC
j_call: TRBJ2-1; d_call: .; clone_size: .; v_call: TRBV5-6; cdr3_aa: CASSPGPDARTSYNEQFF; cdr3_nt: TGTGCCAGCAGCCCGGGACCGGACGCCCGGACCTCCTACAATGAGCAGTTCTTC
j_call: TRBJ1-2; d_call: .; clone_size: many; v_call: TRBV20-1; cdr3_aa: CSARAGADYGYTF; cdr3_nt: TGCAGTGCTAGGGCGGGGGCGGACTATGGCTACACCTTC
j_call: TRBJ2-7; d_call: .; clone_size: many; v_call: TRBV6-1; cdr3_aa: CASSREPGVSWEQYF; cdr3_nt: TGTGCCAGCAGTCGCGAACCGGGAGTATCGTGGGAGCAGTACTTC
j_call: TRBJ2-7; d_call: .; clone_size: many; v_call: TRBV12-3/TRBV12-4; cdr3_aa: CASSTWGPYEQYF; cdr3_nt: TGTGCCAGCAGCACCTGGGGGCCCTACGAGCAGTACTTC
j_call: TRBJ2-7; d_call: .; clone_size: many; v_call: TRBV13; cdr3_aa: CASSLAKSSYEQYF; cdr3_nt: TGTGCCAGCAGCTTAGCTAAGAGCTCCTACGAGCAGTACTTC
j_call: TRBJ1-6; d_call: TRBD1; clone_size: many; v_call: TRBV6-1; cdr3_aa: CASSRQGSSYNSPLHF; cdr3_nt: TGTGCCAGCAGTCGACAGGGAAGCTCCTATAATTCACCCCTCCACTTT
j_call: TRBJ2-7; d_call: .; clone_size: many; v_call: TRBV6-2/TRBV6-3; cdr3_aa: CASSALRMKTDEQYF; cdr3_nt: TGTGCCAGCAGCGCCCTACGCATGAAAACGGACGAGCAGTACTTC
j_call: TRBJ2-7; d_call: .; clone_size: many; v_call: TRBV20-1; cdr3_aa: CSAQDVASEQYF; cdr3_nt: TGCAGTGCTCAAGATGTAGCCTCCGAGCAGTACTTC
j_call: TRBJ2-3; d_call: TRBD2; clone_size: many; v_call: TRBV18; cdr3_aa: CASSPVAGGTDTQYF; cdr3_nt: TGTGCCAGCTCACCAGTAGCGGGCGGCACAGATACGCAGTATTTT
j_call: TRBJ2-7; d_call: TRBD1; clone_size: many; v_call: TRBV30; cdr3_aa: CAWRLTGTGSYEQYF; cdr3_nt: TGTGCCTGGAGGCTAACCGGGACAGGGTCCTACGAGCAGTACTTC
j_call: TRBJ2-1; d_call: .; clone_size: .; v_call: TRBV2; cdr3_aa: CASSERRQVYSEQFF; cdr3_nt: TGTGCCAGCAGTGAACGACGACAGGTCTACAGTGAGCAGTTCTTC
j_call: TRBJ2-3; d_call: .; clone_size: many; v_call: TRBV28; cdr3_aa: CASTQGGTDTQYF; cdr3_nt: TGTGCCAGCACCCAGGGTGGCACAGATACGCAGTATTTT
j_call: TRBJ2-1; d_call: .; clone_size: few; v_call: TRBV5-5; cdr3_aa: CASSLEADNEQFF; cdr3_nt: TGTGCCAGCAGCTTGGAGGCCGACAATGAGCAGTTCTTC
j_call: TRBJ1-5; d_call: .; clone_size: few; v_call: TRBV5-6; cdr3_aa: CASSLAVGGEGNQPQHF; cdr3_nt: TGTGCCAGCAGCCTAGCGGTCGGCGGTGAGGGCAATCAGCCCCAGCATTTT
j_call: TRBJ2-1; d_call: TRBD2; clone_size: many; v_call: TRBV29-1; cdr3_aa: CSGMWDPGLLYNEQFF; cdr3_nt: TGCAGCGGAATGTGGGACCCGGGACTATTATACAATGAGCAGTTCTTC
j_call: TRBJ2-1; d_call: .; clone_size: .; v_call: TRBV20-1; cdr3_aa: CSATRGGGPVEQFF; cdr3_nt: TGCAGTGCAACCAGGGGTGGGGGGCCAGTTGAGCAGTTCTTC
j_call: TRBJ2-7; d_call: TRBD2; clone_size: .; v_call: TRBV25-1; cdr3_aa: CASQLAGGHEQYF; cdr3_nt: TGTGCCAGCCAACTAGCGGGAGGGCACGAGCAGTACTTC
j_call: TRBJ2-1; d_call: .; clone_size: few; v_call: TRBV5-1; cdr3_aa: CASSLVGGTNYDEQFF; cdr3_nt: TGCGCCAGCAGCTTGGTGGGCGGGACAAATTATGATGAGCAGTTCTTC
j_call: TRBJ1-2; d_call: .; clone_size: few; v_call: TRBV2; cdr3_aa: CASMPPNYGYTF; cdr3_nt: TGTGCCAGCATGCCGCCTAACTATGGCTACACCTTC